This T cell receptor (beta chain) stems from a study of shared clonotypes between healthy human individuals. A remark on this clone: Its antigen is currently unknown.

Clones were read by immunoSEQ multiplex PCR, and TCRdb kept only the in-frame ones, dropping some. The sample lists 2 million to 2.5 million clones; just over 90% were seen once. The germline gives CDR1 SGHRS, CDR2 YFSETQ. The CDR3 spans 15 residues. Deletions cut 0 bases from V and 4 bases from J, with 13 bases between. Points from the study as a whole: Represented genetic and exposure-history diversity was restricted by having few donors.

The genes are TRBV5-1 and TRBJ1-2, with D perhaps TRBD1 (5 bases). Sequenced material: naive CD4+ T cells from PBMCs. Subset here: CD45RA+ positively selected. The sequence derives from a man aged 18 to 30 in good health. Some clones in this sample may be carry-over from other donors' samples. The CDR3, as DNA: TGCGCCAGCAGCTTGGCCTTCGCAGGGAGCTATGGCTACACCTTC. Protein sequence: CASSLAFAGSYGYTF.